A selection of T cell receptor beta chains follows, all from one sample in a study of T cells in Graves' hyperthyroidism and ophthalmopathy. TCRdb passed the multiplex PCR reads through MiXCR, listing each CDR3 protein once. In the table there are about 330,000 distinct CDR3 sequences, approximately 15% of which are singletons. Sample: blood. These receptors came from a woman between 40 and 50 years old with Graves' ophthalmopathy. Each CDR3 is given with its conserved first and last residue. D genes are given only for firm matches. Clone size is not always given. Where it is, it says once, few, many or a class for expanded clones.

TRBJ2-3,15,-,TRBV28,many,TGTGCCAGCAGTTTTCGAGGGGAGCCGGCAGATACGCAGTATTTT,CASSFRGEPADTQYF
TRBJ1-4,14,-,TRBV12-3/TRBV12-4,few,TGTGCCAGCAGCCCGGAAAGGACTAATGAAAAACTGTTTTTT,CASSPERTNEKLFF
TRBJ2-7,15,-,TRBV15,many,TGTGCCACCAGCAGAGATGGGTCGGGTACCGGAGAGCAGTACTTC,CATSRDGSGTGEQYF
TRBJ2-1,15,-,TRBV14,many,TGTGCCAGCAGCCCCCGGCGAGGGCCCACGAATGAGCAGTTCTTC,CASSPRRGPTNEQFF
TRBJ2-3,15,-,TRBV6-1,once,TGTGCCAGCAGTCTCGTGGCGGGAAGCACAGATGCGCAGTATTTT,CASSLVAGSTDAQYF
TRBJ1-5,15,TRBD1,TRBV7-2,-,TGTGCCAGCAGCCCGGACAGGGCTGGCGGTCAGCCCCAGCATTTT,CASSPDRAGGQPQHF
TRBJ1-2,12,-,TRBV30,few,TGTGCCTGGAGTGCCTACAGGGCGGGCTACACCTTC,CAWSAYRAGYTF
TRBJ2-7,15,-,TRBV6-5,many,TGTGCCAGCAGTTACTCGGGACTGGTCTCCTACGAGCAGTACTTC,CASSYSGLVSYEQYF
TRBJ1-1,12,-,TRBV12-3/TRBV12-4,medium-sized,TGTGCCAGCAGTTCTATTAGCACTGAAGCTTTCTTT,CASSSISTEAFF
TRBJ2-3,19,TRBD2,TRBV5-1,few,TGCGCCAGCAGCCCACGGAGGGGGACTAGCGGGGGTAGCACAGATACGCAGTATTTT,CASSPRRGTSGGSTDTQYF
TRBJ1-1,15,-,TRBV11-3,many,TGTGCCAGCAGCCCCCGGGGGGGAAGGAACACTGAAGCTTTCTTT,CASSPRGGRNTEAFF
TRBJ1-6,13,-,TRBV7-2,many,TGTGCCAGCAGCTTAAGGAACAATTCACCCCTCCACTTT,CASSLRNNSPLHF
TRBJ1-1,12,-,TRBV3-1,many,TGTGCCAGCAGCCCCGAGGGGGCTGAAGCTTTCTTT,CASSPEGAEAFF
TRBJ2-4,11,-,TRBV20-1,-,TGCAGTGCTAGAGATCTGACCACCGAGTACTTC,CSARDLTTEYF
TRBJ2-7,11,TRBD1,TRBV2,-,TGTGCCAGCAGTGTTCGGGACAGGCGTTCCTTC,CASSVRDRRSF
TRBJ2-5,15,-,TRBV11-2,few,TGTGCCAGCAGCGCCGGACTAGGGACACAAGAGACCCAGTACTTC,CASSAGLGTQETQYF
TRBJ2-5,13,-,TRBV20-1,few,TGCAGTGCTAGGCCCAGGGCCAAGGAGACCCAGTACTTC,CSARPRAKETQYF
TRBJ2-2,16,TRBD2,TRBV12-3/TRBV12-4,few,TGTGCCGGCAGTTTAAGAGCGGGGATGAACACCGGGGAGCTGTTTTTT,CAGSLRAGMNTGELFF
TRBJ2-1,11,-,TRBV24-1,-,TGTGCCACCAACGGTGAGGGGTTCTGGTTCTTC,CATNGEGFWFF
TRBJ2-2,16,-,TRBV2,many,TGTGCCAGCAGAGGTTTTCTACAGGCTAATACCGGGGAGCTGTTTTTT,CASRGFLQANTGELFF
TRBJ2-5,15,-,TRBV11-3,many,TGTGCCAGCAGCTTTTCAACGGTGGGCTGGGAGACCCAGTACTTC,CASSFSTVGWETQYF
TRBJ2-7,17,TRBD2,TRBV27,-,TGTGCCAGCAGTGTGTATAGCGGGAGGGCAGTTGCCTACGAGCAGTACTTC,CASSVYSGRAVAYEQYF
TRBJ2-7,14,TRBD2,TRBV10-3,-,TGTGCCATCAGGGAATCAGGACTAGCGTACGAGCAGTACTTC,CAIRESGLAYEQYF
TRBJ1-5,14,-,TRBV20-1,many,TGCAGTGCTAGTTTACTGTTTAGCAATCAGCCCCAGCATTTT,CSASLLFSNQPQHF
TRBJ2-7,15,TRBD2,TRBV27,few,TGTGCCAGCAGTTTCAGCGGGGTTAGCGGGAACGAGCAGTACTTC,CASSFSGVSGNEQYF
TRBJ1-5,15,-,TRBV2,many,TGTGCCAGCAGTGGTAACTTATGGTCCAATCAGCCCCAGCATTTT,CASSGNLWSNQPQHF